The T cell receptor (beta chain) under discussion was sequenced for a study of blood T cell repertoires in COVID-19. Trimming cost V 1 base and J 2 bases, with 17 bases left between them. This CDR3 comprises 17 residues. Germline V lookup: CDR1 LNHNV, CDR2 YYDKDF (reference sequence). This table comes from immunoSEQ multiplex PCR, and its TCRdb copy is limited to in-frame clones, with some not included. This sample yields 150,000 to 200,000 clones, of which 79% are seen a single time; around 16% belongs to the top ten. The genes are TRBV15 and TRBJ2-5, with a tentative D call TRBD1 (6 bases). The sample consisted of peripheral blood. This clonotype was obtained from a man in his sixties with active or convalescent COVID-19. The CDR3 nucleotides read TGTGCCACCAGCAGAGGGGGCTTAGGACAGCTACAAGAGACCCAGTACTTC. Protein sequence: CATSRGGLGQLQETQYF.